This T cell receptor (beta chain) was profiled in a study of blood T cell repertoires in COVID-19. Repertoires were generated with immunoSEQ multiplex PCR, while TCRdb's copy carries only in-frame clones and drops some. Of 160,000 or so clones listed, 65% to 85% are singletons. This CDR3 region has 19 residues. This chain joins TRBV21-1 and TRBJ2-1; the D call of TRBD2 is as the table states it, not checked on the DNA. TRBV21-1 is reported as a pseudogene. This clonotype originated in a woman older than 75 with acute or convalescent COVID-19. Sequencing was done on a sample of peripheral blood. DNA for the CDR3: TGTGCCAGCAGCAAAGGACTAGCGGGAGGGTTATCATCCTACAATGAGCAGTTCTTC. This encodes CASSKGLAGGLSSYNEQFF.